This is a list of T cell receptor beta chains from one sample in a study of identifying expanded T cells in peripheral blood. Using immunoSEQ multiplex PCR, the repertoire was profiled, and TCRdb retains in-frame clones only, with some absent. This table has tens of thousands of clones, about 85% appearing once. Source material: blood. The source of these receptors is a person aged 18-70 years in good health. CDR3s include the opening cysteine and the closing phenylalanine or tryptophan.

v_gene: TRBV4-3
CDR3aa: CASSQVVGLPNTEAFF

v_gene: TRBV7-9
CDR3aa: CASSKGAEAFF

v_gene: TRBV11-2
CDR3aa: CASRLLDTQYF

v_gene: TRBV28
CDR3aa: CASSRNGGRGPAGANVLTF

v_gene: TRBV27
CDR3aa: CASKETGGLNYGYTF

v_gene: TRBV4-1
CDR3aa: CASSQEAGRRDSPLHF

v_gene: TRBV15
CDR3aa: CATSSILSSGANVLTF

v_gene: TRBV5-1
CDR3aa: CASSLGSGWAYEQYF

v_gene: TRBV30
CDR3aa: CAWSDELAVIDTQYF

v_gene: TRBV2
CDR3aa: CASTLTGGGSQYF

v_gene: TRBV6-5
CDR3aa: CASSARENYGYTF

v_gene: TRBV4-1
CDR3aa: CASSQDPGGADTQYF

v_gene: TRBV29-1
CDR3aa: CSVEEEGGGNQPQHF

v_gene: TRBV23-1
CDR3aa: CASSHPLGGASWNSPLHF